This entry lists 25 T cell receptor beta chains sequenced from one sample in a study of CD8 T cells in cerebrospinal fluid in Alzheimer's disease. TCRdb reanalyzed the 10x single-cell sequencing reads and collapses them to one entry per CDR3 protein, without DNA. This sample's table has around 1,700 distinct CDR3 sequences. Sequencing was carried out using cerebrospinal fluid. The origin of the receptors is a human donor in good health.

Measured by frequency, this clonotype is large. The V and J genes are TRBV7-3 and TRBJ2-1. Germline V gene lookup returns CDR1 SGHTA and CDR2 FQGTGA. The CDR3 is 15 amino acids. CDR3 region: CASSLRAGTYNEQFF.

Measured by frequency, this clonotype is large. The chain employs TRBV7-3 and TRBJ2-2; absent DNA, TCRdb's TRBD1 call cannot be checked. Germline V lookup: CDR1 SGHTA, CDR2 FQGTGA. The CDR3 extends over 14 amino acids. The CDR3 sequence is CASSPDRGGGELFF.

By frequency, this clonotype is medium-sized. The chain's CDR3 is CASSQDAGEVDGELFF. V usage is TRBV4-2 and J usage is TRBJ2-2; TCRdb gives TRBD1 as the D gene, but with no DNA this cannot be confirmed. In germline, CDR1 is LGHNA, CDR2 YNFKEQ. The CDR3 is 16 amino acids.

Measured by frequency, this clonotype is medium-sized. This chain joins TRBV20-1 and TRBJ2-4. The CDR3 is 13 amino acids. Germline V gives CDR1 DFQATT, CDR2 SNEGSKA (reference sequence). This CDR3 reads CSARTGLVDIQYF.

This clonotype is classed as medium-sized by frequency. The chain uses TRBV20-1 and TRBJ1-2; the TCRdb D gene call, TRBD1, has no DNA to confirm it. Germline V gene data show CDR1 as DFQATT and CDR2 as SNEGSKA (reference sequence). The CDR3 length is 14 residues. CDR3 sequence reads: CSASQGGGRYGYTF.

The chain recombines TRBV30 with TRBJ2-2; the D call of TRBD2 rests on TCRdb alone, since no DNA is present to check it. The germline gives CDR1 GTSNPN, CDR2 SVGIG (reference sequence). The CDR3 length is 13 residues. The CDR3 loop is CAWSTSSAGELFF.

According to its frequency, this clonotype is medium-sized. The V and J genes are TRBV11-2 and TRBJ2-5; checking the TCRdb D call of TRBD1 is not possible without DNA. This CDR3 spans 14 amino acids. Germline assignment: CDR1 SGHAT and CDR2 FQNNGV. CDR3: CASSQGWGQETQYF.

Frequency places this clonotype as medium-sized. The chain links TRBV6-1 to TRBJ2-4; TCRdb's D call of TRBD1 is untestable without DNA. The CDR3 sequence is 17 residues long. Germline V gives CDR1 MNHNS, CDR2 SASEGT. The CDR3 sequence is CASSGYRGQGAKNIQYF.

This clonotype counts as medium-sized (0.01 to 0.1%) by frequency. The rearrangement uses TRBV30 and TRBJ2-7; checking the TCRdb D call of TRBD2 is not possible without DNA. This CDR3 region has 14 residues. The germline V gene has CDR1 GTSNPN and CDR2 SVGIG (reference sequence). This CDR3 is CAWTWGGSSYEQYF.

This clonotype is identified as medium-sized from frequency. This chain joins TRBV24-1 and TRBJ2-1; without DNA, the TCRdb call of TRBD2 cannot be checked. The CDR3 spans 17 residues. The germline gives CDR1 KGHDR, CDR2 SFDVKD. The CDR3 here is CATSDLRTSGRANEQFF.

By frequency, this clonotype registers large (0.1 to 1%). The genes are TRBV6-2 or TRBV6-3 and TRBJ2-2. This CDR3 is 11 amino acids long. Looked up from germline, CDR1 is MNHEY and CDR2 is SVGEGT. CDR3: CASTETGELFF.

This clonotype registers medium-sized by frequency. The chain recombines TRBV5-4 with TRBJ2-5; the TCRdb call, TRBD1, lacks DNA for checking. The CDR3 is made up of 16 amino acids. Germline V gene sequence: CDR1 SGHNT, CDR2 YYREEE (reference sequence). The CDR3 reads CASSRAPGQGEETQYF.

Measured by frequency, this clonotype is large (0.1 to 1%). V is TRBV7-9 and J is TRBJ2-1; with no DNA, the TCRdb D assignment of TRBD2 cannot be verified. The CDR3 is 13 residues long. Germline CDR1 is SEHNR and CDR2 is FQNEAQ (reference sequence). CDR3 region: CASSLGTYNEQFF. The full variable domain, in which reference TRBV7-9 and TRBJ2-1 provide the parts outside the CDR3, is DTGVSQNPRHKITKRGQNVTFRCDPISEHNRLYWYRQTLGQGPEFLTYFQNEAQLEKSRLLSDRFSAERPKGSFSTLEIQRTEQGDSAMYLCASSLGTYNEQFFGPGTRLTVL.

Frequency places this clonotype as medium-sized. The chain has TRBV20-1 and TRBJ2-5. Germline CDR1 DFQATT, CDR2 SNEGSKA (reference sequence). The CDR3 loop spans 12 amino acids. The CDR3 here is CSARVAAETQYF.

Its frequency marks this clonotype as medium-sized. The CDR3 sequence is CASSLGEGAQYF. This chain connects TRBV7-9 to TRBJ2-5; the TCRdb D gene call, TRBD1, has no DNA to confirm it. Germline V gives CDR1 SEHNR, CDR2 FQNEAQ (reference sequence). The CDR3 spans 12 residues.

This clonotype is large (0.1 to 1%) by frequency. This chain joins TRBV5-1 and TRBJ2-5. The V gene's germline CDR1 is SGHRS and CDR2 YFSETQ. This CDR3 comprises 12 residues. This chain's CDR3 is CASSYGEETQYF.

The chain carries TRBV7-2 and TRBJ2-3; no DNA is available, so the TRBD1 call from TCRdb remains unchecked. Germline assignment: CDR1 SGHTA and CDR2 FQGNSA. This CDR3 is built from 15 residues. This CDR3 reads CASSFETRGFYEQYF.

This clonotype is deemed medium-sized (0.01 to 0.1%) by its frequency. The V gene is TRBV9, the J gene TRBJ2-7; TCRdb picks TRBD2, but there is no DNA to check that call. The germline V gene encodes CDR1 SGDLS and CDR2 YYNGEE. This CDR3 has 13 residues. CDR3 sequence: CASSTGLVEEQYF.

This clonotype is labeled large based on frequency. The gene calls are TRBV3-1 and TRBJ2-7; there is no DNA to check the TCRdb D call of TRBD1. This CDR3 spans 15 amino acids. From germline, CDR1 is LGHDT and CDR2 YNNKEL (reference sequence). CDR3 amino acids: CASRRSAGGSYEQYF.

This clonotype is called large based on its frequency. The rearrangement joins TRBV7-2 to TRBJ2-7; the TCRdb D gene call, TRBD2, has no DNA to confirm it. This CDR3 is 15 amino acids long. Germline loops: CDR1 SGHTA, CDR2 FQGNSA. This CDR3 reads CASSTQAGGSYEQYF.

This clonotype is classed as large by frequency. The chain links TRBV7-6 to TRBJ2-7; TCRdb picks TRBD2, but there is no DNA to check that call. This CDR3 region has 15 residues. Germline CDR1 and CDR2: SGHVS and FNYEAQ. The CDR3 sequence: CASSLSAGEPYEQYF.

The gene calls are TRBV18 and TRBJ2-5; as DNA is missing, the TRBD2 call by TCRdb cannot be tested. This CDR3 has 16 residues. Germline V CDR1 and CDR2: KGHSH, LQKENI. This CDR3 is CASSPRTSGDQETQYF.

According to its frequency, this clonotype is medium-sized (0.01 to 0.1%). CDR3: CASSLLLGQATGYTF. The chain has TRBV7-2 and TRBJ1-2. This CDR3 has 15 residues. Germline assignment: CDR1 SGHTA and CDR2 FQGNSA.

This clonotype is classed as medium-sized by frequency. The chain links TRBV11-2 to TRBJ2-7; TCRdb's assignment of TRBD2 cannot be checked, as there is no DNA. The CDR3 runs to 15 residues. Germline V lookup: CDR1 SGHAT, CDR2 FQNNGV. The CDR3 reads CASSLVLAVAYEQYF.

This clonotype registers medium-sized (0.01 to 0.1%) by frequency. The chain uses TRBV5-6 and TRBJ2-7; as DNA is missing, the TRBD2 call by TCRdb cannot be tested. Germline V CDR1 and CDR2: SGHDT, YYEEEE. This CDR3 spans 17 amino acids. CDR3 residues: CASSLFGETSQAYEQYF.